These 8 T cell receptor beta chains were sequenced from one sample in a study of vaccination effects on CD4 cells after COVID-19. This table comes from immunoSEQ multiplex PCR, and its TCRdb copy is limited to in-frame clones, with some not included. The repertoire has tens of thousands of clones, around 76% of them found once; the top ten carry approximately 12%. Investigators separated out CD4+ T cells once about eleven days of culture had passed. No cognate antigen is known for these TCRs. The source was CD4+ T cells from PBMCs cultured without peptide, collected before COVID-19 vaccination. The receptors come from a human donor who had a prior SARS-CoV-2 infection.

The chain employs TRBV4-1 and TRBJ2-5, with 9 bases fitting TRBD2. CDR1 is MGHRA and CDR2 is YSYEKL in the germline V gene. This CDR3 has 16 amino acids. Germline trimming cut 1 base from V and 1 base from J; bases unmatched to any gene: 4. CDR3 protein: CASSQGPSGAQETQYF. DNA of the CDR3: TGCGCCAGCAGCCAAGGCCCTAGCGGGGCCCAAGAGACCCAGTACTTC.

The V call is TRBV5-6, the J call TRBJ2-5, with 8 nucleotides matching TRBD1. The V segment lost 3 bases and the J segment 2 bases; nucleotides outside the gene matches: 3. There are 14 residues in the CDR3. Germline assignment: CDR1 SGHDT and CDR2 YYEEEE. CDR3 loop: CASSSQGAQETQYF. The CDR3, as DNA: TGTGCCAGCAGCTCTCAGGGGGCTCAAGAGACCCAGTACTTC.

This clone was counted between two and nine times. This CDR3 is CAISVRGAFF. Written as DNA, the CDR3 is TGTGCCATCAGTGTACGAGGGGCTTTCTTT. This chain links TRBV10-3 with TRBJ1-1; unclear D gene. The CDR3 sequence is 10 residues long. Per the germline V gene, CDR1 is ENHRY and CDR2 is SYGVKD. The V gene lost 4 bases and the J gene lost 11 bases, with 8 bases spanning the gap.

The chain combines TRBV5-6 with TRBJ1-5; D call uncertain. The germline V gene has CDR1 SGHDT and CDR2 YYEEEE. The CDR3 covers 14 residues. The ends were cut back, 4 bases at V and 2 bases at J, with 10 bases in the middle. CDR3 nucleotide sequence: TGTGCCAGCAGCCGTCCATCCCGCAATCAGCCCCAGCATTTT. The encoded protein is CASSRPSRNQPQHF.

This clone was seen once. The CDR3 bases are TGTGCCAGCAGCCTCGGGGGGCAGTACTATGGCTACACCTTC. Encoded protein: CASSLGGQYYGYTF. The gene calls are TRBV7-2 and TRBJ1-2; D is possibly TRBD1 (6 bases). Germline CDR1 and CDR2: SGHTA and FQGNSA. The V gene lost 5 bases and the J gene lost 3 bases, with 13 bases spanning the gap. This CDR3 comprises 14 residues.

V and J are TRBV3-1 (or the pseudogene TRBV3-2) and TRBJ2-2; possible D gene TRBD2, 5 bases. Germline CDR1 reads LGHDT; CDR2 reads YNNKEL (reference sequence). The CDR3 contains 13 residues. Trimming took 4 bases from V and 6 from J, leaving 9 bases between them. CDR3 sequence reads: CASSRGLAGELFF. In DNA form, the CDR3 reads TGTGCCAGCAGCCGAGGGTTAGCCGGGGAGCTGTTTTTT.

CDR3 sequence: CASTPGRAAGMDTEAFF. Here the CDR3 DNA reads TGTGCCAGTACCCCCGGAAGGGCGGCTGGTATGGACACTGAAGCTTTCTTT. The chain is built from TRBV19 and TRBJ1-1; D gene unclear. CDR1 and CDR2 from the germline V gene are LNHDA and SQIVND (reference sequence). The CDR3 consists of 17 residues. The ends were cut back, 7 bases at V and 3 bases at J, with 24 bases in the middle.

This clone was counted between two and nine times. The junction shows a germline mismatch at one end, possibly a read error. The rearrangement uses TRBV10-3 and TRBJ1-5; D is perhaps TRBD1 (5 bases). The CDR3 runs 13 residues. The V gene's germline CDR1 is ENHRY and CDR2 SYGVKD. CDR3 sequence reads: CAIGDSLNQPQHF. CDR3 bases: TGTGCCATCGGTGACAGCCTCAATCAGCCCCAGCATTTT.